This T cell receptor (beta chain) was captured by sequencing in a study of cytomegalovirus exposure and HLA in healthy donors (dated 2017 in TCRdb). About the full investigation: In an earlier analysis of 450 to 750 of the donors, around 300 Gb of sequence data and 120 million or so unique TCR beta sequences from some 170 million T cells were reported. Around 330 gigabases of sequencing data and 75 million to 85 million unique TCR sequences made up an early release that covered 640 HLA-typed donors. Of the approximately 400 genotyped donors, about 80% fell in the genetic ancestry cluster associated with self-reported Caucasian donors. The study aimed to test whether cataloging public T cell receptors could reveal signatures of past pathogen exposure. The study used immunosequencing to profile the T cell repertoires of several hundred subjects and linked those repertoires to cytomegalovirus serostatus. Besides the first cohort of about 730 subjects, a separate validation cohort made up of 95 to 150 different subjects was used. The study combined high-throughput TCR immunosequencing, statistical association of individual TCRs with disease status, and machine learning to predict cytomegalovirus infection status. In a later analysis, previously published TCR beta repertoires from hundreds of donors were re-analyzed and high-resolution HLA genotyping was added so that TCR occurrence patterns could be studied. Rather than drawing on any new phenotypic data, the later analysis identified candidate immune exposures from TCR beta sequences and the way those sequences occurred across donors. To decide whether each TCR beta V gene segment behaved as functional or pseudogenic, an earlier analysis of nearly 600 of the donors relied on high-throughput TCR beta sequencing. Donor age, sex, ethnicity and CMV serostatus were compiled together with the repertoire data. Genome-wide SNP genotypes for about 65% of the 666 donors were used in a later genetic analysis, which treated that subset as a discovery cohort. All discovery cohort repertoires had been generated using a single sequencing platform. HLA typing covered class I and class II loci at four-digit resolution. The number of typed donors differed by locus: roughly 620-630 for A, B, C, DRB1 and DQB1; 500 to 550 for DQA1; fewer than 610 for DPA1; and roughly 470 for DPB1. Four to six DR-DQ haplotypes were handled as single units for association and clustering because linkage in the cohort was strong. Across roughly 420 genotyped donors of the cohort, an average of roughly 230,000 unique TCR beta nucleotide sequences per donor were sequenced, and roughly 17% of those sequences were non-productive. The investigation overall reported the following: Because counts were too low, under 20 rarely observed V segments, including chromosome 9 orphons, were left out of the earlier analysis of 587 of the donors. In a later genetic analysis, a missense DCLRE1C variant was associated with V-gene and J-gene trimming of TCR beta chains, and the association was replicated in an independent cohort. In a later analysis, HLA-associated TCR beta chains were found to be more clonally expanded and to have lower generation probabilities than equally common non-associated chains. The sequencing pipeline was judged likely to have produced a cluster of highly shared sequence variants as a technical artifact. The classifier was reported to diagnose cytomegalovirus status with high specificity and sensitivity in both the original cohort and the validation cohort. Immune exposure information for the cohort was limited to CMV serostatus. According to a later analysis, TCR association rates differed among HLA loci, with DRB1 alleles showing the most associated TCRs and HLA-C alleles showing the fewest. The authors suggested that the approach could potentially be extended to other disease states and immunological phenotypes. When HLA alleles, especially DR and DQ, strongly co-occurred, attributing TCR associations to individual alleles was difficult. A further reported finding was that TCR beta sequences accurately predicted the HLA-A and HLA-B alleles for most subjects in the first cohort. In a later genetic analysis, fewer N-insertions in productive TCRs were reported among donors in an Asian-associated ancestry cluster than the roughly 700-donor mean. Most TCR sequences were observed very rarely across donors, whereas some public TCRs were present in many individuals. In a later analysis, more than 15,000 TCR beta sequences were associated with specific HLA alleles at a false discovery rate of 0.05. The cohort was sequenced for TCR beta chains only, and without alpha or paired-chain data the features that could be detected were limited. Linkage disequilibrium might explain the correlated functional status among segregating V segments, but an unknown experimental factor could not be excluded. Because some donors lacked HLA typing at each locus, the association tests relied only on the typed subset. A total of some 180 TCR beta chains were listed by the study as associated with cytomegalovirus. In a later analysis, most CMV-associated TCR beta chains were found to appear HLA-restricted, with HLA associations seemingly driven largely by CMV exposure. According to a later analysis, parvovirus B19, influenza, CMV and Epstein-Barr virus appeared linked to several top co-occurrence clusters. An earlier analysis of approximately 570 of the donors showed that most TCR beta V segments appeared in productive rearrangements either about 90% or about 30% of the time, which broadly matched IMGT annotations. Sequencing depth was assumed to be roughly uniform across donors in the presence/absence analyses, though that assumption may not hold. Three of the identified cytomegalovirus-associated TCR beta chains were confirmed in vitro to be specific for cytomegalovirus antigens.

The cohort consisted of approximately 690 healthy bone marrow donors. Cohort members were all nominally healthy when sampled, although unrecorded immune exposures were likely present. The donor was CMV seropositive and belonged to the group of 250 to 350 seropositive cohort members. A peripheral blood sample was provided by each donor, and peripheral blood mononuclear cells were used for TCR beta sequencing. The Qiagen DNeasy Blood Extraction Kit was used to extract genomic DNA from the blood cell samples. Libraries came from the immunoSEQ multiplex PCR assay. A mixture of 60 forward primers for TCR Vbeta segments and 13 reverse primers for TCR Jbeta segments was used in the multiplex PCR. A multiplex PCR assay on genomic DNA amplified the CDR3 region of rearranged TCR beta genes. The amplified TCR beta libraries were sequenced on the Illumina HiSeq System as 87-base-pair reads. Per the original workflow: Across the 670 or so repertoires, a later analysis counted 78 million or so unique TCR beta chains, roughly 11 million of which were shared by at least two donors. Raw reads were error-corrected and collapsed into unique sequences with a nearest-neighbor algorithm that merged closely related sequences to remove PCR and sequencing errors. CDR3 sequences were aligned to IMGT reference sequences to assign V, D and J gene segments. For a sequence to be retained, a match of at least six nucleotides was required to both a V gene segment and a J gene segment. Rearrangements were called productive when the CDR3 lacked stop codons and stayed in frame with V and J; all others were non-productive. Following IMGT convention, CDR3 was defined as the stretch from the second conserved V-encoded cysteine up to the conserved J-encoded phenylalanine. Sequences without an unambiguous match to a single V gene segment were excluded from the earlier analysis of about 640 of the donors. In an earlier analysis of a few hundred of the donors, V segments were called functional above 56.7% productive rearrangements and were called segregating when the between-donor standard deviation exceeded 5%. A statistical classification framework was built for diagnosing cytomegalovirus status from the catalog of TCR beta chain sequences. V and J gene assignment, in a later analysis, came from comparing TCR nucleotide sequences with IMGT/GENE-DB human TR gene sequences. A later analysis assigned CDR3 sequences and most-parsimonious VDJ recombination scenarios with the TCRdist pipeline. In a later analysis, each TCR beta chain was defined by its CDR3 amino acid sequence together with its V-gene family, and reads without a unique V-gene family were excluded. To address suspected cross-contamination and a sequencing artifact, a later analysis removed 592 highly shared, low-generation-probability nucleotide sequences. A later analysis calculated a clonal expansion index for each public chain from normalized within-repertoire ranks of inferred template counts. A later analysis computed generation probabilities with a VDJ recombination model fitted to out-of-frame rearrangements, and checked the results against IGoR. In a later analysis, hypergeometric tests were used to score TCR-TCR, TCR-HLA and TCR-CMV co-occurrence, with a repertoire-size bias correction applied to TCR pairs. In a later analysis, false discovery rates were estimated by permuting HLA or CMV assignments 20 times. In a later analysis, co-occurring TCRs were grouped using DBSCAN, with TCRdist sequence similarity added in when clustering inside HLA-allele-positive subsets. Repertoires with fewer than 30,000 or more than 120,000 public chains, plus five repertoires with anomalous nucleotide sharing, were excluded from co-occurrence clustering. TCRdb holds this immuneACCESS table with in-frame rearrangements only. Some clones are missing; in checked studies, unresolved V genes explain under half, and the rest has no known cause. The D gene and trimming were derived from the DNA, and the V and J assignments and clone size from that table. The sample table holds approximately 90,000 clones, of which 60% to 80% were seen once. The ten largest clones add up to roughly 15% of the sample.

As to this clone: Its antigen is unknown. Within one base of it there is no much larger clone, and no base qualities were kept. The same CDR3 can be traced to other DNA sequences in this sample.

The sequenced sample was PBMCs. This sequence was found in a woman aged 45-65 years in good health and CMV-seropositive.

The sequence in DNA is TGTGCTAGTGGTTTCGGGACAGTGATAAGCTTCTCCTACGAGCAGTACTTC. This sequence encodes CASGFGTVISFSYEQYF. The rearrangement joined TRBV12-5 to TRBJ2-7, and TRBD1 aligns with 7 junction nucleotides. Spanning cysteine to phenylalanine, the CDR3 consists of 17 amino acids. Only the CDR3 DNA stays, 51 bases, in frame from base 1. CDR1 and CDR2 are drawn from the germline V gene: LGHNT, FRNRAP. At the junction V is shortened by 3 bases and J by 0 bases; bases outside the gene matches: 11. Beyond the CDR3, the reference TRBV12-5 and TRBJ2-7 genes provide the residues; the full variable domain reads: DARVTQTPRHKVTEMGQEVTMRCQPILGHNTVFWYRQTMMQGLELLAYFRNRAPLDDSGMPKDRFSAEMPDATLATLKIQPSEPRDSAVYFCASGFGTVISFSYEQYFGPGTRLTVT.